Listed below are T cell receptor beta chains from one sample, sequenced in a study of cytomegalovirus exposure and HLA in healthy donors. The table came from immunoSEQ multiplex PCR; TCRdb's copy has only in-frame clones and leaves some out. The data contain over 80,000 clones, 80% to 90% of them singletons. Material for sequencing was PBMCs. The receptor source for this set is a man in his thirties or forties in good health and CMV-seropositive. CDR3s include the opening cysteine and the closing phenylalanine or tryptophan. The D gene is left open where the match is weak. The size of a clone is reported for some rows only, either as once, few or many, or as a class for expanded clones.

j_call: TRBJ2-3; d_call: -; clone_size: -; v_call: TRBV5-1; cdr3_nt: TGCGCCAGCAGCTTGGTCTCTAGCGTCAGCACAGATACGCAGTATTTT; cdr3_aa: CASSLVSSVSTDTQYF
j_call: TRBJ1-5; d_call: -; clone_size: few; v_call: TRBV7-2; cdr3_nt: TGTGCCAGCAGCTTAATAGATAATCAGCCCCAGCATTTT; cdr3_aa: CASSLIDNQPQHF
j_call: TRBJ2-7; d_call: TRBD1; clone_size: -; v_call: TRBV6-5; cdr3_nt: TGTGCCAGCAGTTACTCAGCAGGGACAGGGGTTAACGAGCAGTACTTC; cdr3_aa: CASSYSAGTGVNEQYF
j_call: TRBJ2-1; d_call: -; clone_size: -; v_call: TRBV25-1; cdr3_nt: TGTGCCAGCAGTGAATTGATAGCTGGCAATGAGCAGTTCTTC; cdr3_aa: CASSELIAGNEQFF
j_call: TRBJ1-5; d_call: TRBD1; clone_size: once; v_call: TRBV27; cdr3_nt: TGTGCCAGCAGTCGACAGGGGCAGGGTCAGCCCCAGCATTTT; cdr3_aa: CASSRQGQGQPQHF
j_call: TRBJ2-7; d_call: TRBD1; clone_size: -; v_call: TRBV5-1; cdr3_nt: TGCGCCAGCAGCTCCTTGGGACAGGCGGCCTACGAGCAGTACTTC; cdr3_aa: CASSSLGQAAYEQYF
j_call: TRBJ1-5; d_call: -; clone_size: -; v_call: TRBV28; cdr3_nt: TGTGCCATCACAGGCACCTATAGCAATCAGCCCCAGCATTTT; cdr3_aa: CAITGTYSNQPQHF
j_call: TRBJ2-7; d_call: -; clone_size: -; v_call: TRBV29-1; cdr3_nt: TGCAGCGTTGGTTTCTGGTGGGAGAAGAACGAGCAGTACTTC; cdr3_aa: CSVGFWWEKNEQYF
j_call: TRBJ1-3; d_call: TRBD1; clone_size: once; v_call: TRBV10-3; cdr3_nt: TGTGCCATCAGTGAGCGGGACAGGGTTTCAGGAAACACCATATATTTT; cdr3_aa: CAISERDRVSGNTIYF
j_call: TRBJ2-7; d_call: TRBD2; clone_size: -; v_call: TRBV27; cdr3_nt: TGTGCCAGCAAGCGGGAGGGCCCCTACGAGCAGTACTTC; cdr3_aa: CASKREGPYEQYF
j_call: TRBJ2-7; d_call: -; clone_size: -; v_call: TRBV6-5; cdr3_nt: TGTGCCAGCAGTTACTCCTCACAGGGTGACGAGCAGTACTTC; cdr3_aa: CASSYSSQGDEQYF
j_call: TRBJ2-7; d_call: -; clone_size: -; v_call: TRBV5-4; cdr3_nt: TGTGCCAGCAGCTCGGGACAAAATTCTTACGAGCAGTACTTC; cdr3_aa: CASSSGQNSYEQYF
j_call: TRBJ2-2; d_call: -; clone_size: -; v_call: TRBV18; cdr3_nt: TGTGCCAGCTCACCACAACGGGACACCGGGGAGCTGTTTTTT; cdr3_aa: CASSPQRDTGELFF
j_call: TRBJ1-1; d_call: -; clone_size: few; v_call: TRBV6-1; cdr3_nt: TGTGCCAGCACAGAGTGGGAGAGCCGAGAAGCTTTCTTT; cdr3_aa: CASTEWESREAFF
j_call: TRBJ2-1; d_call: -; clone_size: -; v_call: TRBV9; cdr3_nt: TGTGCTCCAGCCGGGTCTAGCTCCTACAATGAGCAGTTCTTC; cdr3_aa: CAPAGSSSYNEQFF
j_call: TRBJ2-4; d_call: -; clone_size: -; v_call: TRBV6-7; cdr3_nt: TGTGCCAGCAGTTACCCCAGACAGGAGCTAGCCAAAAACATTCAGTACTTC; cdr3_aa: CASSYPRQELAKNIQYF
j_call: TRBJ2-7; d_call: -; clone_size: -; v_call: TRBV6-1; cdr3_nt: TGTGCCAGCAAGCGGTCGTACGAGCAGTACTTC; cdr3_aa: CASKRSYEQYF
j_call: TRBJ2-3; d_call: TRBD2; clone_size: -; v_call: TRBV6-6; cdr3_nt: TGTGCCAGCGGTGGCGGGAGAGGGACAGATACGCAGTATTTT; cdr3_aa: CASGGGRGTDTQYF
j_call: TRBJ1-4; d_call: -; clone_size: -; v_call: TRBV5-1; cdr3_nt: TGCGCCAGCAGCTTGGCCCGGGGGAGCGAAAAACTGTTTTTT; cdr3_aa: CASSLARGSEKLFF
j_call: TRBJ1-1; d_call: -; clone_size: -; v_call: TRBV28; cdr3_nt: TGTGCCAGCAGTTTAGGACAGATGAACACTGAAGCTTTCTTT; cdr3_aa: CASSLGQMNTEAFF
j_call: TRBJ2-7; d_call: -; clone_size: -; v_call: TRBV11-2; cdr3_nt: TGTGCCAGCAGCCCCAAATACGAGCAGTACTTC; cdr3_aa: CASSPKYEQYF
j_call: TRBJ2-1; d_call: -; clone_size: -; v_call: TRBV18; cdr3_nt: TGTGCCAGCTCCACCAAACTAAACAATGAGCAGTTCTTC; cdr3_aa: CASSTKLNNEQFF
j_call: TRBJ1-2; d_call: -; clone_size: -; v_call: TRBV6-1; cdr3_nt: TGTGCCAGCAGTGAAGCGTGGGGCTCGTTAAACTATGGCTACACCTTC; cdr3_aa: CASSEAWGSLNYGYTF
j_call: TRBJ2-7; d_call: TRBD2; clone_size: few; v_call: TRBV5-4; cdr3_nt: TGTGCCAGCAGCTTGGGGGGACTAGCGGCATCCTACGAGCAGTACTTC; cdr3_aa: CASSLGGLAASYEQYF
j_call: TRBJ1-1; d_call: -; clone_size: -; v_call: TRBV6-5; cdr3_nt: TGTGCCAGCAGTTACCAGGGGTCAACTGAAGCTTTCTTT; cdr3_aa: CASSYQGSTEAFF
j_call: TRBJ2-5; d_call: TRBD2; clone_size: once; v_call: TRBV28; cdr3_nt: TGTGCCAGCAGCCAAGGGGCGGGGGTCTCGGAGACCCAGTACTTC; cdr3_aa: CASSQGAGVSETQYF
j_call: TRBJ1-1; d_call: -; clone_size: once; v_call: TRBV18; cdr3_nt: TGTGCCAGCTCCCTCATCGAGGGTATCCTGTCCGGTGAAGCTTTCTTT; cdr3_aa: CASSLIEGILSGEAFF
j_call: TRBJ1-1; d_call: -; clone_size: -; v_call: TRBV20-1; cdr3_nt: TGCAGTGCTGGTGTGGACAAGAAAGCTTTCTTT; cdr3_aa: CSAGVDKKAFF
j_call: TRBJ2-5; d_call: -; clone_size: -; v_call: TRBV28; cdr3_nt: TGTGCTACCCGGAGGCGGCCAGGGACCCAGTACTTC; cdr3_aa: CATRRRPGTQYF
j_call: TRBJ2-7; d_call: TRBD1; clone_size: -; v_call: TRBV18; cdr3_nt: TGTGCCAGCTCAAACCGACAGGGGGACGAGCAGTACTTC; cdr3_aa: CASSNRQGDEQYF
j_call: TRBJ1-1; d_call: -; clone_size: few; v_call: TRBV5-1; cdr3_nt: TGCGCCAGCAGCTCGGACATCAACACTGAAGCTTTCTTT; cdr3_aa: CASSSDINTEAFF
j_call: TRBJ2-4; d_call: -; clone_size: medium-sized; v_call: TRBV6-4; cdr3_nt: TGTGCCAGCAGTGAATCGGTTAGAGGAGACATTCAGTACTTC; cdr3_aa: CASSESVRGDIQYF
j_call: TRBJ2-5; d_call: -; clone_size: -; v_call: TRBV5-1; cdr3_nt: TGCGCCAGCAGCTCTAACGGTGCTCAAGAGACCCAGTACTTC; cdr3_aa: CASSSNGAQETQYF
j_call: TRBJ2-1; d_call: TRBD1; clone_size: -; v_call: TRBV28; cdr3_nt: TGTGCCAGCAGTTTCTGGAGACAGGGGGTACGCAATGAGCAGTTCTTC; cdr3_aa: CASSFWRQGVRNEQFF
j_call: TRBJ2-3; d_call: -; clone_size: -; v_call: TRBV7-7; cdr3_nt: TGTGCCAGCAGCAACGACGACAGGAGCACAGATACGCAGTATTTT; cdr3_aa: CASSNDDRSTDTQYF
j_call: TRBJ2-7; d_call: -; clone_size: once; v_call: TRBV27; cdr3_nt: TGTGCCAGCAGGCGCAGCGGAACCTACGAGCAGTACTTC; cdr3_aa: CASRRSGTYEQYF
j_call: TRBJ1-5; d_call: -; clone_size: -; v_call: TRBV7-9; cdr3_nt: TGTTCCAGCAGCATTAACAGGGATAGAGAAGGTCAGCCCCAGCATTTT; cdr3_aa: CSSSINRDREGQPQHF
j_call: TRBJ2-5; d_call: TRBD2; clone_size: -; v_call: TRBV7-9; cdr3_nt: TGTGCCAGCAGCTCGGGACTAGCGGACCAAGAGACCCAGTACTTC; cdr3_aa: CASSSGLADQETQYF
j_call: TRBJ2-6; d_call: TRBD1; clone_size: -; v_call: TRBV10-1; cdr3_nt: TGCGCCAGCAGCCTAACTACAGGGGCCGGGGCCAACGTCCTGACTTTC; cdr3_aa: CASSLTTGAGANVLTF
j_call: TRBJ2-5; d_call: TRBD1; clone_size: -; v_call: TRBV9; cdr3_nt: TGTGCCAGCAGCGTGGACACAGGGGACGGAGAGACCCAGTACTTC; cdr3_aa: CASSVDTGDGETQYF
j_call: TRBJ1-2; d_call: -; clone_size: -; v_call: TRBV10-2; cdr3_nt: TGCGCCAGCAGCGCCGGGTCTCCTGATGGCTACACCTTC; cdr3_aa: CASSAGSPDGYTF
j_call: TRBJ2-7; d_call: -; clone_size: -; v_call: TRBV4-3; cdr3_nt: TGCGCCAGCAGCCAAGATCGCGGGACAGCCTTCGACGAGCAGTACTTC; cdr3_aa: CASSQDRGTAFDEQYF